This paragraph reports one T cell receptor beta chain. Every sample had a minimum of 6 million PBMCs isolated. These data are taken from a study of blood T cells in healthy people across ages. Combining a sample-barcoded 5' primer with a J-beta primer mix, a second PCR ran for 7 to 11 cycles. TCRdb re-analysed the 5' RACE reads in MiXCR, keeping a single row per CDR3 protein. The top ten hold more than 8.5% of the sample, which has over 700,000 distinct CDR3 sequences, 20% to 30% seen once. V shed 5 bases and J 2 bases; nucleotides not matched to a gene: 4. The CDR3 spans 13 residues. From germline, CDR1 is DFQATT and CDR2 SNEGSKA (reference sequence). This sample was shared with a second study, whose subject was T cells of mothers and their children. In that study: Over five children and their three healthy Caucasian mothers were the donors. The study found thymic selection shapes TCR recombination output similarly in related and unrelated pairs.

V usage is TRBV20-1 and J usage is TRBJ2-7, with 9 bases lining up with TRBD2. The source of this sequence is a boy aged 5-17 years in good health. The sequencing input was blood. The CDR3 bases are TGCAGTGCTGGGGGACTAGCCACCTACGAGCAGTACTTC. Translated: CSAGGLATYEQYF.